The present entry profiles one T cell receptor (beta chain) with its context. Its antigen remains unknown. This entry comes from a study of cytomegalovirus exposure and HLA in healthy donors. Findings and limits, study-wide: Being indistinguishable, some V segments were excluded, TRBV6-2 and TRBV6-3 among them.

Per germline, CDR1 SGDLS and CDR2 YYNGEE. V lost 0 bases to trimming and J lost 1 base, with 11 bases between them. CDR3 size: 15 residues. Though nominally healthy at sampling, donors likely had unrecorded immune exposures. Use of 60 Vbeta and 13 Jbeta primers characterized the PCR. The method was immunoSEQ multiplex PCR; TCRdb's version includes in-frame clones alone and lacks a portion of them. The repertoire has about 200,000 clones, approximately 82% of them found once; the top ten carry 3.8%. The rearrangement uses TRBV9 and TRBJ2-7, with D uncertain. This sequence originates from a male donor in good health and CMV-seronegative. Sequenced material: PBMCs. CDR3 sequence reads: CASSVGSTLSYEQYF. As DNA, the CDR3 is TGTGCCAGCAGCGTAGGGTCTACCCTATCCTACGAGCAGTACTTC.